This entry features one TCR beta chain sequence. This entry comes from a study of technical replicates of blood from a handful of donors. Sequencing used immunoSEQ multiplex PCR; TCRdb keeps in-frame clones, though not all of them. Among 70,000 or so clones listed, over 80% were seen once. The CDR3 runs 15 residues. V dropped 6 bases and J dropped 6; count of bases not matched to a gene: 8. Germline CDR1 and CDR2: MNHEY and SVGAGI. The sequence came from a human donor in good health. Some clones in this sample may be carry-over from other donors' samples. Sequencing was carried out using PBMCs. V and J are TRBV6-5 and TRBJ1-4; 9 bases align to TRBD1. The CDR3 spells CASSSGTGQDEKLFF. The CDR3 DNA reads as TGTGCCAGCAGCTCCGGGACAGGGCAGGATGAAAAACTGTTTTTT.